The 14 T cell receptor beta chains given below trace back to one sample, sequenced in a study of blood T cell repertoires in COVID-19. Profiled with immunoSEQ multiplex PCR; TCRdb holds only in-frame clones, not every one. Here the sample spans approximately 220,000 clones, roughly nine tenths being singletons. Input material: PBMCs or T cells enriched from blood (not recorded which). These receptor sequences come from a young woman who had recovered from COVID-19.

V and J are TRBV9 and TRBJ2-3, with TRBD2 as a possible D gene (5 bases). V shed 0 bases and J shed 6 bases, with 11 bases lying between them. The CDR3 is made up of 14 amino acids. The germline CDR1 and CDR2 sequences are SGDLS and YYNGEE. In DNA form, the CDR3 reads TGTGCCAGCAGCGTAGGGGTCGGGGTGGATACGCAGTATTTT. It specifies CASSVGVGVDTQYF.

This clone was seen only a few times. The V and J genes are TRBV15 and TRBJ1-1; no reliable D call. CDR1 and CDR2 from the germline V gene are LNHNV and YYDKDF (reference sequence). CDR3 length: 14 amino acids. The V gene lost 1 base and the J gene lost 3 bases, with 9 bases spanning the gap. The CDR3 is CATSRGGVDTEAFF. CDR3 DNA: TGTGCCACCAGCAGAGGAGGCGTAGACACTGAAGCTTTCTTT.

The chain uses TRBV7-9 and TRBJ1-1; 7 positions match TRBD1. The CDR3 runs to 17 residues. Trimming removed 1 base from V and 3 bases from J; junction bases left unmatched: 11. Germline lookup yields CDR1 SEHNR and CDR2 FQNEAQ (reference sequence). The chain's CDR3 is CASSLVMMTGKDTEAFF. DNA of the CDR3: TGTGCCAGCAGCTTAGTCATGATGACAGGGAAGGACACTGAAGCTTTCTTT.

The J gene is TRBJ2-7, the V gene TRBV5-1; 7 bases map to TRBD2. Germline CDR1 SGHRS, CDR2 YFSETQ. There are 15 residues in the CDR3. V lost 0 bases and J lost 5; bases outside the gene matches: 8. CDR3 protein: CASSLAPGGSHEQYF. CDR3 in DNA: TGCGCCAGCAGCTTGGCTCCGGGGGGAAGTCACGAGCAGTACTTC.

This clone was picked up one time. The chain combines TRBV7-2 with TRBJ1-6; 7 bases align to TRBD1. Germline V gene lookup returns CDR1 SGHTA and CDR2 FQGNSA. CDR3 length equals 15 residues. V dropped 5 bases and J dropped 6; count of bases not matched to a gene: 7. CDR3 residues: CASSTPGQPNSPLHF. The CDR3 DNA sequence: TGTGCCAGCAGCACGCCGGGACAGCCTAATTCACCCCTCCACTTT. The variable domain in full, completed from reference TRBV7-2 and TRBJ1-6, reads GAGVSQSPSNKVTEKGKDVELRCDPISGHTALYWYRQSLGQGLEFLIYFQGNSAPDKSGLPSDRFSAERTGGSVSTLTIQRTQQEDSAVYLCASSTPGQPNSPLHFGNGTRLTVT.

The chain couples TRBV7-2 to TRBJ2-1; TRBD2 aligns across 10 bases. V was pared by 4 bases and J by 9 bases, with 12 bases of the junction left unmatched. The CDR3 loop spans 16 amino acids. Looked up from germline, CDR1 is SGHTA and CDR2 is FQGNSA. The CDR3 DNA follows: TGTGCCAGCAGCTGGAGTTTAGCGGGGGGTTCTGCTGAGCAGTTCTTC. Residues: CASSWSLAGGSAEQFF.

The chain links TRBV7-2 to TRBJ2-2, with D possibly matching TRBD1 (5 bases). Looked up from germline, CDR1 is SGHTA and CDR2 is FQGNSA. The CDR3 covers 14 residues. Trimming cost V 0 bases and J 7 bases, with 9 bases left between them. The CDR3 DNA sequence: TGTGCCAGCAGCTTAGCCCTAGGGGACGGGGAGCTGTTTTTT. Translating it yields CASSLALGDGELFF. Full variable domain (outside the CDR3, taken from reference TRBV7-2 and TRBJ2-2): GAGVSQSPSNKVTEKGKDVELRCDPISGHTALYWYRQSLGQGLEFLIYFQGNSAPDKSGLPSDRFSAERTGGSVSTLTIQRTQQEDSAVYLCASSLALGDGELFFGEGSRLTVL.

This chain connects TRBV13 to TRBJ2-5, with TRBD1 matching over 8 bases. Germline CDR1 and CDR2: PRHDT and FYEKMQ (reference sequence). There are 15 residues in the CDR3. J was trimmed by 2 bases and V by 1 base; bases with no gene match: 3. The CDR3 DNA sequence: TGTGCCAGCAGCTTAGCCACAGGGGGGCAAGAGACCCAGTACTTC. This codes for CASSLATGGQETQYF.

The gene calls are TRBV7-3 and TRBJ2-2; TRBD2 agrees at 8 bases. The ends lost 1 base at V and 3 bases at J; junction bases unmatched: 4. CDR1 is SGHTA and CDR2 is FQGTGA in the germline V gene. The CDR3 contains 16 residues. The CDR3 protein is CASSLIPGLDTGELFF. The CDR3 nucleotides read TGTGCCAGCAGCTTAATTCCGGGACTAGACACCGGGGAGCTGTTTTTT.

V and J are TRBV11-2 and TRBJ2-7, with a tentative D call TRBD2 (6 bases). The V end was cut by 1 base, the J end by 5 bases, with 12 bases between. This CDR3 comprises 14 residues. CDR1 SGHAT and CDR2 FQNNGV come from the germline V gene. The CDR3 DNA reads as TGTGCCAGCAGCTTAGGTCCGGGGGTGAACGAGCAGTACTTC. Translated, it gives CASSLGPGVNEQYF.

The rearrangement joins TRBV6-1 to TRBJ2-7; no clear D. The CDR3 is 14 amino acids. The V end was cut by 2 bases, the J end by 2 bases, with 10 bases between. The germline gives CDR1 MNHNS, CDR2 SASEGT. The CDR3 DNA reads TGTGCCAGCAGTGAAATTCTGACACCCTACGAGCAGTACTTC. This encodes CASSEILTPYEQYF.

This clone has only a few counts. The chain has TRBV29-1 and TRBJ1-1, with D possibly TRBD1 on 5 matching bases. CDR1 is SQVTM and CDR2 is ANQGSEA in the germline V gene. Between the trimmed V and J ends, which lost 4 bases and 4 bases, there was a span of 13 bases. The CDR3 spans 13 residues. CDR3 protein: CSVVLQGGTEAFF. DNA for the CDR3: TGCAGCGTTGTGCTTCAGGGAGGCACTGAAGCTTTCTTT.

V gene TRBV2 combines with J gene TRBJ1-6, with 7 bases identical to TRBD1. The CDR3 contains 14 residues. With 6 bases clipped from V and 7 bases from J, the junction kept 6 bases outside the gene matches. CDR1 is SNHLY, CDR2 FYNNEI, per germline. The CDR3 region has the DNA TGTGCCAGCAGCGCCGGGACAGAGAATTCACCCCTCCACTTT. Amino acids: CASSAGTENSPLHF.

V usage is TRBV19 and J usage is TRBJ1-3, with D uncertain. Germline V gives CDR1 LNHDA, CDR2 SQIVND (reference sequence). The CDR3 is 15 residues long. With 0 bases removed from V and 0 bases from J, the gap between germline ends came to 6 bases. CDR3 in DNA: TGTGCCAGTAGTATAGATCGTCTCTCTGGAAACACCATATATTTT. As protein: CASSIDRLSGNTIYF.